This entry lists 19 T cell receptor beta chains sequenced from one sample in a study of T cell responses to AZD1222 COVID-19 vaccine. Data came from immunoSEQ multiplex PCR; TCRdb stores just in-frame clones and leaves some out. Of more than 95,000 clones in the sample, approximately 89% are singletons; the top ten hold 35% to 45%. The sample here was peripheral blood, taken 28 days after the second AZD1222 dose. The receptors derive from an adult who received the AZD1222 COVID-19 vaccine.

The CDR3 sequence is CATTGGWGEQFF. DNA of the CDR3: TGTGCCACCACGGGAGGCTGGGGTGAGCAGTTCTTC. This rearrangement joins TRBV24-1 to TRBJ2-1; TRBD2 agrees at 7 bases. V was clipped by 8 bases and J by 9 bases; unmatched bases: 6. There are 12 residues in the CDR3. Germline CDR1 is KGHDR and CDR2 is SFDVKD.

The CDR3 DNA reads as TGTGCCATCACCGTAGACGGTATGAACACTGAAGCTTTCTTT. Translation gives CAITVDGMNTEAFF. This rearrangement joins TRBV10-3 to TRBJ1-1; D ambiguous. V was pared by 7 bases and J by 0 bases, with 12 bases between. Germline lookup yields CDR1 ENHRY and CDR2 SYGVKD. The CDR3 contains 14 residues.

CDR3 sequence (DNA): TGTGCCAGCAGCCAAGGACCGACAGGGGTGGGCACCGGGGAGCTGTTTTTT. Its protein is CASSQGPTGVGTGELFF. The chain is built from TRBV16 and TRBJ2-2, with 8 bases that match TRBD1. V dropped 2 bases and J dropped 4; count of bases not matched to a gene: 9. Per germline, CDR1 KGHSY and CDR2 FQNENV. This CDR3 is 17 amino acids long.

The rearrangement uses TRBV30 and TRBJ1-6; 9 positions match TRBD1. The CDR3 loop spans 13 amino acids. V lost 4 bases to trimming and J lost 9 bases; unmatched junction nucleotides: 4. The V gene's germline CDR1 is GTSNPN and CDR2 SVGIG (reference sequence). For the CDR3, the DNA is TGTGCCTGGATGGGACAGGGTGTTTCACCCCTCCACTTT. It encodes CAWMGQGVSPLHF.

This clone was recorded only once. V is TRBV7-6 and J is TRBJ2-5; TRBD2 might be the D (6 bases). Germline V gene sequence: CDR1 SGHVS, CDR2 FNYEAQ. This CDR3 spans 14 amino acids. V lost 1 base and J 4 bases, leaving 10 bases between the germline ends. This chain's CDR3 is CASSLGTGVETQYF. The CDR3 nucleotides are TGTGCCAGCAGCTTAGGGACGGGAGTAGAGACCCAGTACTTC.

The rearrangement links TRBV12-3 or TRBV12-4 to TRBJ2-3; D is undetermined. The V end was cut by 3 bases, the J end by 3 bases, with 7 bases between. This CDR3 comprises 13 residues. The CDR3 reads CASSFERTDTQYF. The CDR3 nucleotides are TGTGCCAGCAGTTTTGAGAGGACAGATACGCAGTATTTT.

This clone was seen just once. The CDR3 region is CASSQSKGTEAFF. DNA for the CDR3: TGTGCCAGCAGCCAATCTAAGGGGACTGAAGCTTTCTTT. V gene TRBV14 combines with J gene TRBJ1-1; possibly TRBD1 for D (5 bases). V dropped 2 bases and J dropped 5 bases, with 9 bases sitting between them. The CDR3 is 13 amino acids. CDR1 SGHDN and CDR2 FVKESK come from the germline V gene.

The rearrangement uses TRBV28 and TRBJ2-7; D is possibly TRBD2 (5 bases). The germline gives CDR1 MDHEN, CDR2 SYDVKM. The CDR3 has 15 amino acids. Deletions cut 3 bases from V and 5 bases from J, with 17 bases between. The CDR3 sequence: CASSFRGLPGNEQYF. CDR3 in DNA: TGTGCCAGCAGTTTTCGCGGGCTCCCGGGGAACGAGCAGTACTTC.

This chain links TRBV28 with TRBJ1-1, with D perhaps matching TRBD1 (6 bases). The V and J ends lost 2 bases and 5 bases respectively, with 15 bases between them. This CDR3 contains 15 residues. Germline CDR1 and CDR2: MDHEN and SYDVKM. The CDR3 protein is CASSLRQGHKTEAFF. CDR3 nucleotide sequence: TGTGCCAGCAGTTTACGCCAGGGGCATAAGACTGAAGCTTTCTTT.

The chain uses TRBV11-2 and TRBJ1-1; no clear D. Trimming shortened V by 4 bases and J by 0 bases, and 6 bases separated the two germline ends. Germline V lookup: CDR1 SGHAT, CDR2 FQNNGV. This CDR3 has 13 residues. CDR3 coding DNA: TGTGCCAGCAGCTCTGACATGAACACTGAAGCTTTCTTT. This translates into CASSSDMNTEAFF.

Points on this clone: Other nucleotide sequences from this sample produce the same CDR3. V is TRBV3-1 (or the pseudogene TRBV3-2) and J is TRBJ2-3; D call uncertain. V was pared by 3 bases and J by 3 bases, with 1 base between. The CDR3 contains 11 residues. Germline V gene sequence: CDR1 LGHDT, CDR2 YNNKEL (reference sequence). The CDR3, as DNA: TGTGCCAGCAGCCAGACAGATACGCAGTATTTT. It translates to CASSQTDTQYF.

This clone was counted only a few times. The V gene is TRBV19, the J gene TRBJ2-1; TRBD1 aligns across 9 bases. This CDR3 region has 14 residues. Germline V gene data show CDR1 as LNHDA and CDR2 as SQIVND (reference sequence). Trimming removed 6 bases from V and 16 bases from J; junction bases left unmatched: 16. CDR3 sequence (DNA): TGTGCCAGTAGGGGGACAGGGACAACCTTGGGGCATTTCTTC. Amino acid sequence: CASRGTGTTLGHFF.

This chain connects TRBV19 to TRBJ2-3; D is unclear. The V and J ends lost 5 bases and 1 base respectively, with 7 bases between them. From germline, CDR1 is LNHDA and CDR2 SQIVND (reference sequence). This CDR3 is 13 amino acids long. The CDR3 DNA sequence: TGTGCCAGTAGTCCAACCCGCACAGATACGCAGTATTTT. Translation: CASSPTRTDTQYF. Drawing the rest from reference TRBV19 and TRBJ2-3, the complete variable domain is DGGITQSPKYLFRKEGQNVTLSCEQNLNHDAMYWYRQDPGQGLRLIYYSQIVNDFQKGDIAEGYSVSREKKESFPLTVTSAQKNPTAFYLCASSPTRTDTQYFGPGTRLTVL.

This clone was picked up a small number of times. J is TRBJ2-2 and V is TRBV27; a possible D gene is TRBD1 (5 bases). CDR1 is MNHEY and CDR2 is SMNVEV in the germline V gene (reference sequence). V shed 2 bases and J shed 6 bases, with 16 bases lying between them. This CDR3 spans 16 amino acids. Here the CDR3 reads CASSLKAGNGAGELFF. For the CDR3, the DNA is TGTGCCAGCAGTTTAAAAGCAGGGAATGGTGCCGGGGAGCTGTTTTTT.

The chain links TRBV13 to TRBJ2-7; 8 nucleotides line up with TRBD2. V shed 5 bases, J shed 3 bases, and the junction held 6 bases outside the gene matches. The length of the CDR3 is 14 residues. The germline V gene encodes CDR1 PRHDT and CDR2 FYEKMQ (reference sequence). The CDR3 sequence is CASSRASGHYEQYF. In DNA form, the CDR3 reads TGTGCCAGCAGCCGCGCTAGCGGGCACTACGAGCAGTACTTC.

As to this clone: The same CDR3 also results from other DNA sequences found in this sample. The chain uses TRBV7-3 and TRBJ2-1, with TRBD2 matching 11 bases. Germline values: CDR1 SGHTA, CDR2 FQGTGA. V shed 2 bases, J shed 3 bases, and the junction held 3 bases outside the gene matches. This CDR3 contains 16 residues. This CDR3 reads CASSLQGTSGYNEQFF. DNA for the CDR3: TGTGCCAGCAGCTTACAAGGGACTAGCGGCTACAATGAGCAGTTCTTC.

The chain has TRBV7-2 and TRBJ1-2, with unresolved D. The V gene lost 3 bases and the J gene lost 8 bases, with 16 bases spanning the gap. The CDR3 length is 14 residues. The germline CDR1 and CDR2 sequences are SGHTA and FQGNSA. The CDR3 sequence is CASSFRTAPGGYTF. In DNA, the CDR3 is TGTGCCAGCAGCTTTAGGACGGCCCCGGGGGGCTACACCTTC. Using reference TRBV7-2 and TRBJ1-2 for the parts outside the CDR3, the full variable domain is GAGVSQSPSNKVTEKGKDVELRCDPISGHTALYWYRQSLGQGLEFLIYFQGNSAPDKSGLPSDRFSAERTGGSVSTLTIQRTQQEDSAVYLCASSFRTAPGGYTFGSGTRLTVV.

V and J are TRBV18 and TRBJ2-7, with D perhaps TRBD1 (6 bases). The CDR3 consists of 13 residues. Germline V gene data show CDR1 as KGHSH and CDR2 as LQKENI. The V end lost 5 bases, the J end lost 2 bases, and 10 bases lay between the germline ends. CDR3 in DNA: TGTGCCAGCTCAGCAGGGACAACCTACGAGCAGTACTTC. Translated, it gives CASSAGTTYEQYF.

This chain connects TRBV5-6 to TRBJ1-1; 7 bases agree with TRBD1. Per germline, CDR1 SGHDT and CDR2 YYEEEE. The CDR3 extends over 18 amino acids. The V gene end was trimmed by 0 bases and the J gene end by 1 base; junction bases not matched to a gene: 12. The CDR3 bases are TGTGCCAGCAGCTTGGCCCGGGGACAGCGCTTTCGGAACACTGAAGCTTTCTTT. This encodes CASSLARGQRFRNTEAFF.